The entry below describes one T cell receptor (beta chain). Its antigen is not yet known. There are no base qualities to consult, and no much larger clone falls within one base. Libraries came from 5' RACE. Sequencer: Illumina HiSeq 2500. The second PCR ran for about 6 to 11 cycles and used a J-beta primer mix along with a sample-barcoded 5' primer. A template-switch 5' adaptor carrying 12 random nucleotides introduced a unique molecular identifier onto each TCR beta cDNA molecule. Each sample yielded at least 3 million CDR3-containing paired-end reads. First-strand cDNA was synthesized from all RNA with the Mint cDNA synthesis kit, primed by a TRBC-specific oligonucleotide. Following uracil-DNA glycosylase treatment, a first 18-cycle PCR with universal primers M1SS and BC2_uni_R was performed on all cDNA. In the paper's pipeline: Each sample was normalized by randomly selecting 1 million high-quality reads, each carrying a distinct molecular identifier. Reads sharing molecular identifiers were discarded rather than binned into consensus sequences. CDR3 identification, clonotype clustering and error correction used MiTCR with a Q25 quality threshold and the strictest error-elimination algorithm. A nonparametric unseen species model with Euler transformation was used to estimate lower-bound total TCR beta diversity. TCRdb reprocessed the public reads (quality trimming at Q25 with fastp, clone calling with MiXCR) and kept in-frame beta chains. For every CDR3 protein sequence, its rows merge into one entry that carries the most common genes and DNA. TCRdb assigned the V and J calls; the authors' analysis was not used. The sample table lists about 1.8 million distinct CDR3 sequences, 40% to 55% of them with a count of one. The ten biggest clones cover less than 2.5% of the sample.

This record belongs to a study of blood T cells in healthy people across ages (dated by TCRdb to 2015 to 2017). Turning to the overall study: In model experiments, roughly one uniquely barcoded TCR beta cDNA molecule per two T cells was captured by template switching. Using deep sequencing normalized with unique cDNA molecular identifiers, the study measured how TCR beta repertoire diversity changes with age. The donors were split into four age groups: young (average 16 years), middle-aged (roughly 42), aged (62) and long-lived (approximately 80). To avoid experimental bias, donors of different ages were distributed randomly across sequencing lanes. For two donors (one aged 18 to 30 and one aged 80 or older), the study analyzed two additional independent replicas of 1 million unique cDNA reads from the same blood draw.

Systemically healthy Caucasian individuals from Russia, some 38 in total and aged 6 to 90 years, were included as donors. Around 9.8 milliliters of peripheral blood were collected from each donor into EDTA-treated Vacutainer tubes. Ficoll-Paque density-gradient centrifugation was used to isolate PBMCs, with at least 7 million per sample. Trizol reagent was used to extract total RNA from the PBMCs, yielding at least 5 micrograms per sample. Naive CD45RAhigh/CD27high T cell percentages were measured by flow cytometry on a PBMC aliquot from every donor. Overall results and qualifications from the work: Because the CMV infection status of the donors was unknown, age-related changes in expanded clonotypes may potentially have been confounded. A strong correlation was found between observed TCR beta diversity and the percentage of naive T cells measured by flow cytometry. Estimates of total diversity based on one million sequenced T cells were considered lower bounds and underestimates. As age increased, observed TCR beta diversity per million T cells dropped in a roughly linear way, and a significant reduction was already evident by age 40. Compared with the aged group, more naive CD4+ T cells, fewer expanded clones and increased TCR diversity were shown by the long-lived group, suggesting age selection. Since profiling was done on bulk unsorted PBMCs, naive and antigen-experienced compartments could not be conclusively compared.

Material for sequencing was blood. This clonotype originated in a woman aged 40 to 50 in good health.

The CDR3 protein sequence reads: CASSQDRQGDNYGYTF. The sequenced DNA is TGCGCCAGCAGCCAAGATCGGCAGGGGGACAACTATGGCTACACCTTC. The V gene is TRBV4-3 and the J gene is TRBJ1-2; 7 bases in the middle match TRBD1. The CDR3 starts with the cysteine, ends with the phenylalanine, and has 16 residues. CDR3 DNA is the only sequence kept; it has 48 bases, read in frame from the first base. CDR1 and CDR2, per the germline V gene, are LGHNA and YSLEER. Trimming takes 0 bases off V and 2 bases off J; junction bases not matched to a gene: 6.